Listed below are T cell receptor beta chains from one sample, sequenced in a study of blood T cell repertoires in COVID-19. Libraries were prepared by immunoSEQ multiplex PCR; TCRdb keeps only in-frame clonotypes and omits some of them. Of about 190,000 clones in the sample, about four fifths are singletons; the top ten hold 7.8%. Material: peripheral blood. These receptors were obtained from a woman aged 55-75 years with COVID-19, enrolled during active disease. Each CDR3 is given with its conserved first and last residue. The D gene is left open where the match is weak.

D	V	J	CDR3	DNA
-	TRBV7-9	TRBJ2-3	CASSSKVITSFGPDTQYF	TGTGCCAGCAGCTCTAAAGTGATCACTAGTTTCGGCCCAGATACGCAGTATTTT
TRBD1	TRBV19	TRBJ1-4	CASSTGQGNEKLFF	TGTGCCAGTAGTACGGGACAGGGAAATGAAAAACTGTTTTTT
TRBD2	TRBV5-4	TRBJ2-4	CASSPGRDIQYF	TGTGCCAGCTCCCCCGGGAGGGACATTCAGTACTTC
TRBD1	TRBV2	TRBJ1-4	CASRATKQGAKLFF	TGTGCCAGCAGGGCTACAAAACAGGGGGCAAAACTGTTTTTT
TRBD1	TRBV7-9	TRBJ2-3	CASSSTGPTDTQYF	TGTGCCAGCAGTTCGACAGGGCCCACAGATACGCAGTATTTT
-	TRBV28	TRBJ1-3	CASSLNPVSGNTIYF	TGTGCCAGCTCCTTAAACCCAGTCTCTGGAAACACCATATATTTT
TRBD1	TRBV19	TRBJ1-5	CASSPDRGLYNQPQHF	TGTGCCAGTAGTCCTGACAGGGGTTTATACAATCAGCCCCAGCATTTT
TRBD2	TRBV7-2	TRBJ2-5	CASSLEKRASGRQETQYF	TGTGCCAGCAGCTTAGAAAAGCGAGCTAGCGGGAGACAAGAGACCCAGTACTTC
-	TRBV11-2	TRBJ1-1	CASSLDPQGNTEAFF	TGTGCCAGCAGCTTAGATCCCCAGGGCAACACTGAAGCTTTCTTT
TRBD1	TRBV5-1	TRBJ1-5	CASSVGQGSQPQHF	TGCGCCAGCTCCGTCGGACAGGGGAGTCAGCCCCAGCATTTT